This T cell receptor beta chain was sequenced for a study of shared clonotypes between healthy human individuals. This clone has only a few counts. Other DNA sequences of this sample code for an identical CDR3. Data came from immunoSEQ multiplex PCR; TCRdb stores just in-frame clones and leaves some out. This table holds about half a million clones, around 79% found once. There are 13 residues in the CDR3. The germline V and J ends were trimmed by 2 bases and 7 bases, with 9 bases remaining between them. Per the germline V gene, CDR1 is SGHTA and CDR2 is FQGTGA. The sample was PBMCs. V is TRBV7-3 and J is TRBJ2-1; perhaps D is TRBD1 or TRBD2 (5 bases each). The clonotype comes from a woman aged 40 to 49 in good health. Some clones in this sample may be carry-over from other donors' samples. The CDR3 sequence: CASSLGTENEQFF. The CDR3 DNA is TGTGCCAGCAGCTTAGGGACGGAAAATGAGCAGTTCTTC.